These 21 T cell receptor beta chains share one sample of origin, sequenced in a study of beta chain features in type 1 diabetes (dated by TCRdb to the late 2010s). Libraries were made using the immunoSEQ multiplex PCR assay. All of the isolated RNA was reverse transcribed with the High Capacity cDNA Reverse Transcription Kit, so expressed TCRB transcripts were sequenced. TCRdb mirrors the immuneACCESS table, restricted to in-frame sequences. Some clones are absent from its copies; in checked studies, under half trace to an unresolved V gene, and the reason for the others is unknown. Present in this sample are roughly 500,000 clones, about an eighth of which were seen just once. The ten largest account for 0.04% to 0.05% of the sample. The sample comprised naive CD4+ T cells from blood. Taken with the paper, the label for cell subset or site translates to: true naive CD4+ T cells. The receptors originated from a woman between 18 and 29 years old in good health.

This clone was observed a handful of times. CDR3 amino acids: CASSRDRAVSPLHF. The CDR3 DNA is TGTGCCAGTTCCCGGGACAGGGCCGTTTCACCCCTCCACTTT. This chain links TRBV19 with TRBJ1-6; 9 positions match TRBD1. Germline CDR1 LNHDA, CDR2 SQIVND (reference sequence). The CDR3 is 14 amino acids. The V and J ends lost 8 bases and 9 bases, in that order; junction bases with no gene match: 8.

This clone has a handful of counts. The DNA of the CDR3 is TGTGCCAGCAGTTACTGGGGGAGCGAGGAGACCCAGTACTTC. Encoded protein: CASSYWGSEETQYF. The chain employs TRBV6-5 and TRBJ2-5; D possibly matches TRBD1 or TRBD2 (5 bases each). The CDR3 has 14 amino acids. The germline V gene has CDR1 MNHEY and CDR2 SVGAGI. V was shortened by 1 base and J by 5 bases, with 11 bases between the two germline ends.

In this sample, this clone turned up a few times. The V call is TRBV4-3, the J call TRBJ1-2; no definite D call. Germline values: CDR1 LGHNA, CDR2 YSLEER. This CDR3 region has 14 residues. V gave up 1 base and J gave up 2 bases, with 8 bases separating them. In DNA, the CDR3 is TGCGCCAGCAGCCAAGTAATAGCGAACTATGGCTACACCTTC. It specifies CASSQVIANYGYTF.

V and J are TRBV23-1 and TRBJ2-5; 9 bases are shared with TRBD1. TRBV23-1 is marked as an open reading frame, function uncertain. The CDR3 runs to 18 residues. Trimming at V came to 0 bases and at J to 4 bases, leaving 12 bases not matched to a gene. DNA for the CDR3: TGCGCCAGCAGTCAATCGGACTCACCGGGACAGGGCATAGAGACCCAGTACTTC. Translated: CASSQSDSPGQGIETQYF.

This clone appeared a few times. This rearrangement joins TRBV27 to TRBJ2-3; tentative D call: TRBD1 (5 bases). Germline assignment: CDR1 MNHEY and CDR2 SMNVEV (reference sequence). The V and J ends lost 5 bases and 0 bases respectively, with 15 bases between them. The CDR3 covers 16 residues. The CDR3 nucleotides read TGTGCCAGCAGTCTACTCAGGGATTCTAGCACAGATACGCAGTATTTT. Translated, it gives CASSLLRDSSTDTQYF.

This clone appeared a few times. The chain is built from TRBV7-3 and TRBJ2-1; 12 bases are shared with TRBD2. The CDR3 sequence is 13 residues long. Germline V lookup: CDR1 SGHTA, CDR2 FQGTGA. V trimming: 8 bases; J trimming: 7 bases; junction bases outside the gene matches: 3. The CDR3 DNA is TGTGCCAGCGGTCTAGCGGGAGGGAATGAGCAGTTCTTC. Translation: CASGLAGGNEQFF.

This clone appeared a few times. The chain is built from TRBV7-9 and TRBJ2-1; D may be TRBD1 (6 bases). CDR1 SEHNR and CDR2 FQNEAQ come from the germline V gene (reference sequence). Trimming pared 4 bases from V and 4 bases from J, leaving 20 bases between. There are 17 residues in the CDR3. The CDR3 protein is CASSYPDSYAAYNEQFF. DNA for the CDR3: TGTGCCAGCAGCTACCCGGACAGCTACGCGGCATACAATGAGCAGTTCTTC.

This clone was detected only a few times. This chain links TRBV27 with TRBJ2-7; D gene unclear. Germline CDR1 and CDR2: MNHEY and SMNVEV (reference sequence). The CDR3 contains 11 residues. Trimming cost V 8 bases and J 1 base, with 6 bases left between them. CDR3 sequence: CASPPSYEQYV. CDR3 in DNA: TGTGCCAGCCCCCCTTCCTACGAGCAGTACGTC.

The chain joins TRBV2 to TRBJ2-5, with TRBD1 matching over 11 bases. In germline, CDR1 is SNHLY, CDR2 FYNNEI. V gave up 6 bases and J gave up 5 bases; unmatched junction bases: 5. The CDR3 consists of 14 residues. The CDR3 DNA sequence: TGTGCCAGCAGCACGGGACAGGGGGTCGAGACCCAGTACTTC. Its translation is CASSTGQGVETQYF.

The chain uses TRBV19 and TRBJ2-2, with 8 bases lining up with TRBD1. CDR1 is LNHDA, CDR2 SQIVND, per germline (reference sequence). The CDR3 extends over 15 amino acids. Trimming cost V 7 bases and J 4 bases; bases outside gene matches: 8. CDR3 sequence reads: CASTRQGKSTGELFF. CDR3 nucleotide sequence: TGTGCCAGTACCCGACAGGGGAAAAGCACCGGGGAGCTGTTTTTT.

This chain joins TRBV29-1 and TRBJ2-3; TRBD2 agrees at 7 bases. There are 12 residues in the CDR3. In germline, CDR1 is SQVTM, CDR2 ANQGSEA. Trimming took 7 bases from V and 8 from J; bases not matched to a gene: 9. CDR3 nucleotide sequence: TGCAGCGCCTGGACTAGGGGCGCTACGCAGTATTTT. Protein sequence: CSAWTRGATQYF.

V usage is TRBV7-2 and J usage is TRBJ2-1; D call uncertain. The germline V gene encodes CDR1 SGHTA and CDR2 FQGNSA. This CDR3 has 13 amino acids. Between the trimmed V and J ends, which lost 2 bases and 7 bases, there was a span of 9 bases. The CDR3 DNA reads as TGTGCCAGCAGCTTAACGCCGGGTAATGAGCAGTTCTTC. As protein: CASSLTPGNEQFF.

This clone was found a few times. J is TRBJ2-1 and V is TRBV7-9, with TRBD2 identical over 9 bases. Trimming cost V 1 base and J 1 base; bases outside gene matches: 5. Germline V lookup: CDR1 SEHNR, CDR2 FQNEAQ (reference sequence). The CDR3 is 17 amino acids. The CDR3 here is CASSLGETSGSYNEQFF. Written as DNA, the CDR3 is TGTGCCAGCAGCTTAGGCGAGACTAGCGGATCCTACAATGAGCAGTTCTTC.

This sequence joins TRBV7-9 and TRBJ2-1; D remains ambiguous. This CDR3 contains 14 residues. The germline V and J ends were trimmed by 0 bases and 12 bases, with 15 bases remaining between them. Germline values: CDR1 SEHNR, CDR2 FQNEAQ (reference sequence). CDR3 sequence (DNA): TGTGCCAGCAGCTTAGCCCCGAGCAACGGCGGGCAGTTCTTC. The encoded protein is CASSLAPSNGGQFF.

This rearrangement joins TRBV5-4 to TRBJ2-5; 15 bases agree with TRBD2. CDR3 length: 16 residues. Trimming at V came to 4 bases and at J to 5 bases, leaving 6 bases not matched to a gene. Germline-derived CDR1 and CDR2 are SGHNT and YYREEE (reference sequence). In DNA form, the CDR3 reads TGTGCCAGCAGCCAGGGACTAGCGGGAGGCCGGGAGACCCAGTACTTC. This encodes CASSQGLAGGRETQYF.

The V call is TRBV7-2, the J call TRBJ2-5; 9 bases are a match to TRBD1. Germline CDR1 and CDR2: SGHTA and FQGNSA. Germline trimming cut 1 base from V and 6 bases from J; bases unmatched to any gene: 9. The CDR3 consists of 16 residues. CDR3: CASSLVPGTGLKTQYF. The DNA of the CDR3 is TGTGCCAGCAGCTTAGTGCCCGGGACAGGGTTAAAGACCCAGTACTTC.

V gene TRBV29-1 combines with J gene TRBJ2-7; no reliable D call. Germline values: CDR1 SQVTM, CDR2 ANQGSEA. V lost 0 bases and J 3 bases, leaving 6 bases between the germline ends. The CDR3 loop spans 12 amino acids. The DNA for the CDR3 is TGCAGCGTTGAAGACCTGAACTACGAGCAGTACTTC. Protein: CSVEDLNYEQYF.

The chain employs TRBV11-2 and TRBJ2-7; 12 bases line up with TRBD2. Trimming took 4 bases from V and 6 from J; bases not matched to a gene: 7. The germline gives CDR1 SGHAT, CDR2 FQNNGV. The length of the CDR3 is 15 residues. CDR3 bases: TGTGCCAGCAGCTCGCTAGCGGGAGGGCCGGGCGAGCAGTACTTC. The encoded protein is CASSSLAGGPGEQYF.

The table lists this clone with a few counts. The CDR3 here is CSVNRDRNTEAFF. The CDR3 nucleotides are TGCAGCGTTAATCGGGACAGGAACACTGAAGCTTTCTTT. The genes are TRBV29-1 and TRBJ1-1, with 7 bases fitting TRBD1. The CDR3 consists of 13 residues. V lost 5 bases, J lost 1 base, and 4 bases stayed unmatched. The germline V gene has CDR1 SQVTM and CDR2 ANQGSEA.

This chain connects TRBV25-1 to TRBJ1-1; D uncertain. The CDR3 spans 17 residues. The germline V gene has CDR1 MGHDK and CDR2 SYGVNS. The V end lost 7 bases, the J end lost 1 base, and 22 bases lay between the germline ends. In nucleotides, the CDR3 is TGTGCCAGCACCCGACCATGGCTCCGATTCTGGAACACTGAAGCTTTCTTT. Protein product: CASTRPWLRFWNTEAFF.

The J gene is TRBJ2-2, the V gene TRBV5-1; TRBD1 agrees at 10 bases. The germline V gene has CDR1 SGHRS and CDR2 YFSETQ. V was pared by 4 bases and J by 7 bases, with 10 bases of the junction left unmatched. This CDR3 has 16 amino acids. The CDR3, as DNA: TGCGCCAGCAGCGCTGGGACAGGGGCGGTCATCGGGGAGCTGTTTTTT. The encoded protein is CASSAGTGAVIGELFF.